The clone carrying this T cell receptor beta chain was found once. Its antigen is currently unknown. This entry is derived from a study of T cell responses to AZD1222 COVID-19 vaccine. This table comes from immunoSEQ multiplex PCR, and its TCRdb copy is limited to in-frame clones, with some not included. Of 100,000 to 150,000 clones in the sample, around 90% were seen once. V was pared by 5 bases and J by 5 bases, with 10 bases of the junction left unmatched. The CDR3 is 15 amino acids. CDR1 LNHDA and CDR2 SQIVND come from the germline V gene (reference sequence). Whole-study findings and limits: With dominance at 160-218 and 743-854, vaccine-associated CD4 TCRs spanned spike.

This receptor was taken from an adult in good health. The input for sequencing was peripheral blood, taken on day 0 of AZD1222 vaccination. The rearrangement uses TRBV19 and TRBJ1-1, with 8 bases fitting TRBD1. The CDR3 sequence is CASSPWTGRGTEAFF. As DNA, the CDR3 is TGTGCCAGTAGTCCATGGACAGGGCGGGGGACTGAAGCTTTCTTT. Full variable domain (rest looked up from reference TRBV19 and TRBJ1-1): DGGITQSPKYLFRKEGQNVTLSCEQNLNHDAMYWYRQDPGQGLRLIYYSQIVNDFQKGDIAEGYSVSREKKESFPLTVTSAQKNPTAFYLCASSPWTGRGTEAFFGQGTRLTVV.